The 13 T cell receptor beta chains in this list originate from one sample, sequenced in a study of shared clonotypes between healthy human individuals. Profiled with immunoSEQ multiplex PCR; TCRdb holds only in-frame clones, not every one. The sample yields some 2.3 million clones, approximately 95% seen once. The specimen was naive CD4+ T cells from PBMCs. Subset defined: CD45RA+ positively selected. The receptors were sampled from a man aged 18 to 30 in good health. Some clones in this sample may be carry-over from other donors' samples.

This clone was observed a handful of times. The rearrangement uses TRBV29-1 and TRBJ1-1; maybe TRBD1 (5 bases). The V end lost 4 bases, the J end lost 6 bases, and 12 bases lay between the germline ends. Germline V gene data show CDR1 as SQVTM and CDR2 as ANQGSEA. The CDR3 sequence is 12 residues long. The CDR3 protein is CSVGRVLAEAFF. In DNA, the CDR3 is TGCAGCGTTGGCAGGGTGTTGGCTGAAGCTTTCTTT.

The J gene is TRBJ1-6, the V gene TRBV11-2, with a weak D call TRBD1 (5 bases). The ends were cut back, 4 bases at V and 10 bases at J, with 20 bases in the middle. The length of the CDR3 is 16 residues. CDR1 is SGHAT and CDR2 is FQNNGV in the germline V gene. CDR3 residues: CASSSPRGPPGSPLHF. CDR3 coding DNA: TGTGCCAGCAGCTCCCCAAGGGGCCCTCCGGGGTCACCCCTCCACTTT.

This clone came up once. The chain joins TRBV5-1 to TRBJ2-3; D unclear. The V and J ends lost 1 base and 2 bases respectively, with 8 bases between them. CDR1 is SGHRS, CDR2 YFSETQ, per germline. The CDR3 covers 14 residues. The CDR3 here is CASSLIPSTDTQYF. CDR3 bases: TGCGCCAGCAGCTTGATTCCATCCACAGATACGCAGTATTTT.

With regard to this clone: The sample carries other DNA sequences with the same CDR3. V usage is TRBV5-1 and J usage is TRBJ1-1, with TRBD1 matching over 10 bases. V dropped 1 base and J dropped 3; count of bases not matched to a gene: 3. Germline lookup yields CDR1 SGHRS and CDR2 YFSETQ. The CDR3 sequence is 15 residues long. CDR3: CASSLFGTGDTEAFF. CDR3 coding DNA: TGCGCCAGCAGCTTGTTCGGGACAGGGGACACTGAAGCTTTCTTT.

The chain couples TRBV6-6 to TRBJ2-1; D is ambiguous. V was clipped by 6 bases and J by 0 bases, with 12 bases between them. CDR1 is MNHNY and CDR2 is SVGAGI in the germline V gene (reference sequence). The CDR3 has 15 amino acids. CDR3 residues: CASRRSASSYNEQFF. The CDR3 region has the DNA TGTGCCAGCAGGCGGAGCGCGAGCTCCTACAATGAGCAGTTCTTC.

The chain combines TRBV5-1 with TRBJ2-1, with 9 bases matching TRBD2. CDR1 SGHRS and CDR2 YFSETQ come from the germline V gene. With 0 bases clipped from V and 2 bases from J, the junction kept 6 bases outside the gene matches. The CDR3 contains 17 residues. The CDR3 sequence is CASSLAIAGAPYNEQFF. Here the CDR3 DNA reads TGCGCCAGCAGCTTGGCCATAGCGGGAGCCCCCTACAATGAGCAGTTCTTC.

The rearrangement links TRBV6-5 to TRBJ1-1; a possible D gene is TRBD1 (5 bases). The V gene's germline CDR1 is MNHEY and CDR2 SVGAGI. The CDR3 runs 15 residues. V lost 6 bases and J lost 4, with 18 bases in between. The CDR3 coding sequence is TGTGCCAGCAGGCCCGAAATGGGACGAGTCACTGAAGCTTTCTTT. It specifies CASRPEMGRVTEAFF.

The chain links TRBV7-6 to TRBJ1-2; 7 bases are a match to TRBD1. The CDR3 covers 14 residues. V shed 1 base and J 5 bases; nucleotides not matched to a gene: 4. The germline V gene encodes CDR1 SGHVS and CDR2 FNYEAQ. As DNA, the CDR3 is TGTGCCAGCAGCTTAGTCCCGGGACAGTATGGCTACACCTTC. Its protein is CASSLVPGQYGYTF.

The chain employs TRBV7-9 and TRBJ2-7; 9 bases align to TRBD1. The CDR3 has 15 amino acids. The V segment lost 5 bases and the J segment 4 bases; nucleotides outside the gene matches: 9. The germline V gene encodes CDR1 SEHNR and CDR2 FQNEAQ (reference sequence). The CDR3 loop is CASSDPGTGRYEQYF. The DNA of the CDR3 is TGTGCCAGCAGCGACCCCGGGACAGGGCGGTACGAGCAGTACTTC.

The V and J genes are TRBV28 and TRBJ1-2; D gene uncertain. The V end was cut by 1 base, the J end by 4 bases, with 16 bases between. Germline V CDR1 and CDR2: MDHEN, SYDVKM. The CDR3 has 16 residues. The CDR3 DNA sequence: TGTGCCAGCAGTTTATTAGTAGACTCTCCGGGCTATGGCTACACCTTC. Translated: CASSLLVDSPGYGYTF.

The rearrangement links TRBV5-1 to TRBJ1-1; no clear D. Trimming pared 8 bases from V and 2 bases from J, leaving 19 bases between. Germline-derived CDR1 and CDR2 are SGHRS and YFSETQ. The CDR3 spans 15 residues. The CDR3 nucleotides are TGCGCCAGTACCAATGGACGGACCCAAAACACTGAAGCTTTCTTT. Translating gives CASTNGRTQNTEAFF.

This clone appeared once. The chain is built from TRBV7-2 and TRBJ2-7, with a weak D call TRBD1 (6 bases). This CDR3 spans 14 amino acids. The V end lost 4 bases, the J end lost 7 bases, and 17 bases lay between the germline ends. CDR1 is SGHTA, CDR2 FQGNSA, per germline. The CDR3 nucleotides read TGTGCCAGCAGCTACACAGGGAGTTTACGGGAGCAGTACTTC. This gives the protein CASSYTGSLREQYF.

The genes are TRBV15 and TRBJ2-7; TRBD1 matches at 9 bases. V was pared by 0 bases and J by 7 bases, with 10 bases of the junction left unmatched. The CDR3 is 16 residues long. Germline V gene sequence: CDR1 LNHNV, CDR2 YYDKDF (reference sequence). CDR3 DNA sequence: TGTGCCACCAGCAGAGATGGCGGACAGGGGTGGGGGGAGCAGTACTTC. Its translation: CATSRDGGQGWGEQYF.